This is a list of T cell receptor beta chains from one sample in a study of post-analysis software for immune sequencing data. TCRdb analysed the PCR reads with MiXCR anew, one entry per CDR3 protein. The sample contains about 180,000 distinct CDR3 sequences, approximately 31% of which appear only once. The specimen was blood. The receptors were sampled from a girl between 10 and 17 years old with multiple sclerosis. Each CDR3 is given with its conserved first and last residue. A D gene is named only where the DNA matches it firmly. Only part of the rows carry a size: once, few, many, or a class if the clone is expanded.

d_call: -
v_call: TRBV20-1
clone_size: few
j_call: TRBJ2-5
cdr3_nt: TGCAGTGCTAGTGTCGTCTTACAGCAAGAGACCCAGTACTTC
cdr3_aa: CSASVVLQQETQYF

d_call: TRBD2
v_call: TRBV7-2
clone_size: -
j_call: TRBJ2-1
cdr3_nt: TGTGCCAGCAGCTTAGTTAGGGGAGTAGCGGGAGGGCGGTTCAATGAGCAGTTCTTC
cdr3_aa: CASSLVRGVAGGRFNEQFF

d_call: -
v_call: TRBV13
clone_size: -
j_call: TRBJ2-7
cdr3_nt: TGTGCCAGCAGCTTAGAGGGACAATCTTCCTACGAGCAGTACTTC
cdr3_aa: CASSLEGQSSYEQYF

d_call: -
v_call: TRBV25-1
clone_size: many
j_call: TRBJ1-1
cdr3_nt: TGTGCCAGCAGCGTAGTCAGCAGTAATGAAGCTTTCTTT
cdr3_aa: CASSVVSSNEAFF

d_call: TRBD2
v_call: TRBV7-3
clone_size: once
j_call: TRBJ2-5
cdr3_nt: TGTGCCAGCAGCGCAGAGGGACTAGCACAAGACACCCAGTACTTC
cdr3_aa: CASSAEGLAQDTQYF

d_call: -
v_call: TRBV12-3/TRBV12-4
clone_size: few
j_call: TRBJ2-2
cdr3_nt: TGTGCCAGCAGTTTAAGGGAACTAACCGGGGAGCTGTTTTTT
cdr3_aa: CASSLRELTGELFF

d_call: -
v_call: TRBV29-1
clone_size: -
j_call: TRBJ1-1
cdr3_nt: TGCAGCGTTGCTGGGGCGACTGAAGCTTTCTTT
cdr3_aa: CSVAGATEAFF

d_call: TRBD1
v_call: TRBV6-1
clone_size: -
j_call: TRBJ2-5
cdr3_nt: TGTGCCAGCGTTGACAGGGTTATAGAGACCCAGTACTTC
cdr3_aa: CASVDRVIETQYF

d_call: TRBD1
v_call: TRBV6-6
clone_size: many
j_call: TRBJ2-1
cdr3_nt: TGTGCCAGCAGTTACCCCGGACAGGGGGGATTTAATGAGCAGTTCTTC
cdr3_aa: CASSYPGQGGFNEQFF

d_call: -
v_call: TRBV9
clone_size: many
j_call: TRBJ2-1
cdr3_nt: TGTGCCAGCAGCGAGGGTGGTACTAGCAGCGATGAGCAGTTCTTC
cdr3_aa: CASSEGGTSSDEQFF

d_call: -
v_call: TRBV6-5
clone_size: few
j_call: TRBJ2-6
cdr3_nt: TGTGCCAGCACCCTCAGCTCTGGGGCCAACGTCCTGACTTTC
cdr3_aa: CASTLSSGANVLTF

d_call: TRBD1
v_call: TRBV4-1
clone_size: -
j_call: TRBJ1-5
cdr3_nt: TGCGCCAGCAGCCCAACAGGGGATAGCAATCAGCCCCAGCATTTT
cdr3_aa: CASSPTGDSNQPQHF

d_call: TRBD1
v_call: TRBV29-1
clone_size: -
j_call: TRBJ1-5
cdr3_nt: TGCAGCGTTGCCCGGGACAGGGAAGGCCCCCAGCATTTT
cdr3_aa: CSVARDREGPQHF

d_call: -
v_call: TRBV6-6
clone_size: -
j_call: TRBJ1-1
cdr3_nt: TGTGCCAGCAGTTACCCCCAGGTGGGCACTGAAGCTTTCTTT
cdr3_aa: CASSYPQVGTEAFF

d_call: -
v_call: TRBV18
clone_size: -
j_call: TRBJ2-7
cdr3_nt: TGTGCCAGCTCACCGGGGGCCCTGACAGAATACGAGCAGTACTTC
cdr3_aa: CASSPGALTEYEQYF

d_call: -
v_call: TRBV5-1
clone_size: many
j_call: TRBJ2-7
cdr3_nt: TGCGCCAGCAGCTTCCTGGGGGTAGGGGAGCAGTACTTC
cdr3_aa: CASSFLGVGEQYF

d_call: TRBD2
v_call: TRBV4-2
clone_size: few
j_call: TRBJ2-7
cdr3_nt: TGTGCCAGCAGCCAAGATGATAGACTAGCGGGAGGGGAGGCCGAGCAGTACTTC
cdr3_aa: CASSQDDRLAGGEAEQYF